These 19 T cell receptor beta chains were sequenced from one sample in a study of cytomegalovirus exposure and HLA in healthy donors. Primers for the PCR totalled 60 Vbeta and 13 Jbeta. The protocol was immunoSEQ multiplex PCR, while the TCRdb copy is restricted to in-frame clones and leaves out a portion. The profile shows approximately 180,000 clones, 80% of them singletons. Sequencing was performed on PBMCs. These receptors originate from a man between 25 and 39 years old in good health and CMV-seropositive.

The chain joins TRBV7-9 to TRBJ2-1; 10 nucleotides agree with TRBD2. Trimming removed 5 bases from V and 3 bases from J; junction bases left unmatched: 7. This CDR3 spans 16 amino acids. Germline V gives CDR1 SEHNR, CDR2 FQNEAQ (reference sequence). The CDR3 DNA is TGTGCCAGCAGCGACATAGCGGGGGGAAACTACAATGAGCAGTTCTTC. It translates to CASSDIAGGNYNEQFF.

CDR3 protein: CASSWTTGGRSGNTIYF. For the CDR3, the DNA is TGTGCCAGCAGCTGGACCACGGGGGGAAGGTCTGGAAACACCATATATTTT. The chain is built from TRBV7-8 and TRBJ1-3; possibly TRBD1 for D (5 bases). V gave up 4 bases and J gave up 1 base, with 17 bases separating them. The CDR3 loop spans 17 amino acids. Germline CDR1 SGHVS, CDR2 FQNEAQ.

The rearrangement links TRBV28 to TRBJ1-1; unclear D gene. In germline, CDR1 is MDHEN, CDR2 SYDVKM. The CDR3 has 16 amino acids. V was pared by 7 bases and J by 3 bases, with 21 bases between. The CDR3 sequence: CASTPARRNYYTEAFF. The CDR3 nucleotides read TGTGCCAGCACCCCTGCAAGGCGAAACTATTACACTGAAGCTTTCTTT.

The J gene is TRBJ2-5, the V gene TRBV28; TRBD2 might be the D (6 bases). Germline V gene data show CDR1 as MDHEN and CDR2 as SYDVKM. This CDR3 contains 15 residues. V was cut by 6 bases and J by 5 bases, with 19 bases left in between. This CDR3 is CASRDRDSPSETQYF. The CDR3 DNA follows: TGTGCCAGCAGGGATAGGGACTCCCCGTCGGAGACCCAGTACTTC.

V is TRBV6-5 and J is TRBJ2-1; D call uncertain. The V end lost 0 bases, the J end lost 7 bases, and 10 bases lay between the germline ends. This CDR3 contains 14 residues. Germline CDR1 MNHEY, CDR2 SVGAGI. CDR3 in DNA: TGTGCCAGCAGTTACTCGAAGGCCAGGAATGAGCAGTTCTTC. Translated, it gives CASSYSKARNEQFF.

This clone was counted only a few times. The V call is TRBV28, the J call TRBJ2-1, with TRBD2 identical over 8 bases. V dropped 6 bases and J dropped 4; count of bases not matched to a gene: 20. Germline CDR1 MDHEN, CDR2 SYDVKM. This CDR3 spans 19 amino acids. The CDR3 sequence: CASSLTGTRLDRGYNEQFF. The CDR3, as DNA: TGTGCCAGCAGCCTTACGGGGACTAGATTGGATCGGGGTTACAATGAGCAGTTCTTC.

This chain links TRBV7-9 with TRBJ2-5; D gene unclear. Germline-derived CDR1 and CDR2 are SEHNR and FQNEAQ (reference sequence). Trimming stripped 0 bases from V and 5 bases from J, with 7 bases between. The CDR3 consists of 13 residues. The CDR3 sequence is CASSLAIGETQYF. The CDR3 region has the DNA TGTGCCAGCAGCTTAGCGATCGGGGAGACCCAGTACTTC.

The J gene is TRBJ2-5, the V gene TRBV29-1, with 8 positions matching TRBD1. Germline loops: CDR1 SQVTM, CDR2 ANQGSEA. J gave up 3 bases and V 6 bases, and 3 bases lay outside the gene matches. The CDR3 is 12 amino acids. The CDR3 is CSVGTGEETQYF. In DNA, the CDR3 is TGCAGCGTGGGGACAGGAGAAGAGACCCAGTACTTC.

The V call is TRBV9, the J call TRBJ2-1, with D possibly being TRBD1 (6 bases). The germline V and J ends were trimmed by 3 bases and 7 bases, with 17 bases remaining between them. CDR1 and CDR2 from the germline V gene are SGDLS and YYNGEE. The CDR3 contains 15 residues. The CDR3 protein is CASSEGGHLLNEQFF. CDR3 bases: TGTGCCAGCAGCGAAGGGGGACACCTCTTAAATGAGCAGTTCTTC.

J is TRBJ1-2 and V is TRBV6-5; TRBD1 aligns across 11 bases. Losses at the gene ends were 6 bases for V and 8 bases for J; bases not matched to a gene: 5. The CDR3 is made up of 13 amino acids. CDR1 is MNHEY, CDR2 SVGAGI, per germline. CDR3 residues: CASSWDRGSGYTF. The CDR3 region has the DNA TGTGCCAGCAGCTGGGACAGGGGGTCCGGCTACACCTTC.

The chain recombines TRBV6-5 with TRBJ2-7; TRBD1 is a possible D gene (6 bases). The CDR3 length is 13 residues. V was clipped by 4 bases and J by 1 base, with 8 bases between them. Germline loops: CDR1 MNHEY, CDR2 SVGAGI. The CDR3 coding sequence is TGTGCCAGCAGTTTACAGGGTTCCTACGAGCAGTACTTC. Amino acid sequence: CASSLQGSYEQYF.

V is TRBV30 and J is TRBJ1-1; D is uncertain. CDR1 is GTSNPN, CDR2 SVGIG, per germline (reference sequence). This CDR3 is 13 amino acids long. V dropped 2 bases and J dropped 1 base, with 8 bases sitting between them. The CDR3 reads CAWSRNRNTEAFF. DNA of the CDR3: TGTGCCTGGAGTAGGAACAGGAACACTGAAGCTTTCTTT.

The CDR3 reads CASRSILNRANEKLFF. CDR3 sequence (DNA): TGTGCAAGTCGCTCGATTCTCAACAGGGCTAATGAAAAACTGTTTTTT. The chain is built from TRBV12-2 and TRBJ1-4; the D segment call TRBD1 is taken from the table without a DNA check. TRBV12-2 is noted as a pseudogene. This CDR3 spans 16 amino acids.

The rearrangement links TRBV18 to TRBJ2-3, with TRBD1 matching 8 bases. This CDR3 is built from 14 residues. Germline CDR1 and CDR2: KGHSH and LQKENI. V gave up 3 bases and J gave up 6 bases; unmatched junction bases: 5. The CDR3 DNA sequence: TGTGCCAGCTCACCCGGACAGGGCGCGGATACGCAGTATTTT. This sequence encodes CASSPGQGADTQYF.

The chain combines TRBV6-1 with TRBJ1-2, with D unclear. The CDR3 totals 16 residues. Trimming removed 0 bases from V and 1 base from J, with 12 bases in between. CDR1 is MNHNS and CDR2 is SASEGT in the germline V gene. The CDR3 loop reads CASSEALSVINYGYTF. The CDR3 DNA is TGTGCCAGCAGTGAAGCTCTTTCGGTAATTAACTATGGCTACACCTTC.

V gene TRBV7-8 combines with J gene TRBJ1-3; D is unclear. V lost 6 bases and J lost 2, with 11 bases in between. CDR1 SGHVS and CDR2 FQNEAQ come from the germline V gene. The CDR3 length is 14 residues. The CDR3 loop reads CASRLQRTGNTIYF. The CDR3 DNA sequence: TGTGCCAGCAGGCTACAGAGAACTGGAAACACCATATATTTT. The full variable domain, completed using reference TRBV7-8 and TRBJ1-3, is GAGVSQSPRYKVAKRGQDVALRCDPISGHVSLFWYQQALGQGPEFLTYFQNEAQLDKSGLPSDRFFAERPEGSVSTLKIQRTQQEDSAVYLCASRLQRTGNTIYFGEGSWLTVV.

The rearrangement joins TRBV5-4 to TRBJ2-1; D may be TRBD1 (5 bases). CDR1 is SGHNT, CDR2 YYREEE, per germline (reference sequence). Trimming took 0 bases from V and 3 from J, leaving 16 bases between them. The CDR3 is 17 residues long. The CDR3 region is CASSLAIRTINYNEQFF. The CDR3 DNA reads TGTGCCAGCAGCTTGGCGATCCGGACAATTAACTACAATGAGCAGTTCTTC.

In its sample, this clone was seen once. This chain connects TRBV30 to TRBJ1-2; D call uncertain. Looked up from germline, CDR1 is GTSNPN and CDR2 is SVGIG (reference sequence). The CDR3 runs 13 residues. V lost 0 bases to trimming and J lost 2 bases, with 7 bases between them. This CDR3 reads CAWSVHQNYGYTF. Written as DNA, the CDR3 is TGTGCCTGGAGTGTACACCAGAACTATGGCTACACCTTC.

The gene calls are TRBV4-3 and TRBJ1-2; D remains ambiguous. CDR3 length: 15 residues. Trimming took 4 bases from V and 6 from J, leaving 18 bases between them. The germline CDR1 and CDR2 sequences are LGHNA and YSLEER. Written as DNA, the CDR3 is TGCGCCAGCAGCCTCCGGGTGCCCAGTACTAATGGCTACACCTTC. This sequence encodes CASSLRVPSTNGYTF.